This T cell receptor beta chain was recorded in a study of blood T cell repertoires in COVID-19. Looking at the study overall: Specimens from acute and convalescent COVID-19 originated in the United States, Italy and Spain. Sample material is recorded as cDNA or gDNA derived from T cells, B-cell-depleted T cells, or PBMCs.

In the original processing: Amplification with reference gene primers provided the estimates of nucleated cell counts. Repertoires were generated with immunoSEQ multiplex PCR, while TCRdb's copy carries only in-frame clones and drops some. D and trimming come from the DNA, and the V and J calls and clone size come from that table. The sample lists 120,000 to 150,000 clones, 85% to 90% seen once, with 9.5% to 11% in the top ten. Germline CDR1 and CDR2: LNHDA and SQIVND (reference sequence). The V and J ends lost 6 bases and 1 base respectively, with 16 bases between them. The CDR3 length is 16 residues.

The sequenced sample was peripheral blood. The sequence was collected from a woman at least 80 years old with acute or convalescent COVID-19. The V and J genes are TRBV19 and TRBJ1-3; the D gene is possibly TRBD1 (6 bases). CDR3 region: CASRLSGTRSGNTIYF. The CDR3 DNA reads TGTGCCAGTAGATTATCCGGGACAAGGTCTGGAAACACCATATATTTT.